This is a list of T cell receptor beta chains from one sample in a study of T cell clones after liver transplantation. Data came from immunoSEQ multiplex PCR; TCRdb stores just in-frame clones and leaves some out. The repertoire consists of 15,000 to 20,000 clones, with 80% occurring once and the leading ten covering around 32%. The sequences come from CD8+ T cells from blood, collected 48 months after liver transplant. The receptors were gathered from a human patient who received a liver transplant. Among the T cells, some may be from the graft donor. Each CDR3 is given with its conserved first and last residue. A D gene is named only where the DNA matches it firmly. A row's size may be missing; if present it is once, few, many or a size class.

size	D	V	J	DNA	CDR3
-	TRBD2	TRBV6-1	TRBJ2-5	TGTGCCAGCAGTGAACCCGGGAGACTAGCGGGGGGAAAGGAGACCCAGTACTTC	CASSEPGRLAGGKETQYF
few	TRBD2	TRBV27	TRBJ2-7	TGTGCCAGCAGTGCCTCGACTAGCGGGCTTCCCTACGAGCAGTACTTC	CASSASTSGLPYEQYF
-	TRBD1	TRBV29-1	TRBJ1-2	TGCAGCGCCAGGGACAGGCACTATGGCTACACCTTC	CSARDRHYGYTF
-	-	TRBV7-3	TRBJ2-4	TGTGCCAGCAGCTTAACAGGGGAAAACATTCAGTACTTC	CASSLTGENIQYF
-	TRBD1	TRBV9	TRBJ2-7	TGTGCCAGCAGCGCCAGACAGGGCTCCTACGAGCAGTACTTC	CASSARQGSYEQYF
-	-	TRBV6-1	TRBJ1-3	TGTGCCAGCAGTGAAGGGGGGGTCTCTGGAAACACCATATATTTT	CASSEGGVSGNTIYF
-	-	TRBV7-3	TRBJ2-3	TGTGCCAGCAGCCTAACGGGCGCGGATACGCAGTATTTT	CASSLTGADTQYF
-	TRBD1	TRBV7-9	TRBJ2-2	TGTGCCAGCAGCGTGGGACAGGGAATCACCGGGGAGCTGTTTTTT	CASSVGQGITGELFF
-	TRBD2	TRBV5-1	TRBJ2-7	TGCGCCAGCAGCAATGGACTAGTGGGGACCTACGAGCAGTACTTC	CASSNGLVGTYEQYF
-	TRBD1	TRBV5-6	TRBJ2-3	TGTGCCAGCAGCCCGACGTCCCGGGACAGGGGGGAGCAGTATTTT	CASSPTSRDRGEQYF
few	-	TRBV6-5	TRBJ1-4	TGTGCCAGCAGGGAACAGGGAGTCCGTGAAAAACTGTTTTTT	CASREQGVREKLFF
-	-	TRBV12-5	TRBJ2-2	TGTGCTAGTGGTTTTGGTGCCCGACAGGCCACCGGGGAGCTGTTTTTT	CASGFGARQATGELFF
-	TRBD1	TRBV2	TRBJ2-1	TGTGCCAGCATCGGACAGGGAGACAATGAGCAGTTCTTC	CASIGQGDNEQFF
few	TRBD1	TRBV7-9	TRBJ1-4	TGTGCCAGCAGCTTCTTCGAGGACAGGGAGGGAGAAAAACTGTTTTTT	CASSFFEDREGEKLFF
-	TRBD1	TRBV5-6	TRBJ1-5	TGTGCCAGCAGCGCGGGACAGGGTGGACAGCCCCAGCATTTT	CASSAGQGGQPQHF
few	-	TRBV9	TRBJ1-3	TGTGCCAGCAGCCGGGGGGGAAACACCATATATTTT	CASSRGGNTIYF
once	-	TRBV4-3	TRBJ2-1	TGCGCCAGCAGCCAAGATGCGGCGAACGCTGAGCAGTTCTTC	CASSQDAANAEQFF
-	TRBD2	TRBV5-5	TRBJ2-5	TGTGCCAGCAGTACTGCAAGGTCTAGCGGGGGTGATTCAATAGAGACCCAGTACTTC	CASSTARSSGGDSIETQYF
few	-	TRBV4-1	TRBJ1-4	TGCGCCAGCAGCCAAGTCTTCCCGGGACCGGCCAATGAAAAACTGTTTTTT	CASSQVFPGPANEKLFF
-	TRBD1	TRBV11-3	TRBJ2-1	TGTGCCAGCAGCTACCCGGGACAGGGGTTAAATGAGCAGTTCTTC	CASSYPGQGLNEQFF
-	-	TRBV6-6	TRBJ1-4	TGTGCCAGCAGCTTAGGACGGGGACTCCGGGGGGAAAAACTGTTTTTT	CASSLGRGLRGEKLFF
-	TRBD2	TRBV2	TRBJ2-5	TGTGCCAGCAGCGATCCTAGCGGGGGACAAGAGACCCAGTACTTC	CASSDPSGGQETQYF
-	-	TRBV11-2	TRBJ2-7	TGTGCCAGCAGCTTAATGCCGGGGATAGTGTACGAGCAGTACTTC	CASSLMPGIVYEQYF
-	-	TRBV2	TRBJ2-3	TGTGCCAGCAGTGAAGCTCTCTTTGGGGGACACTTTACAGATACGCAGTATTTT	CASSEALFGGHFTDTQYF
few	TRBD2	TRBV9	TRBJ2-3	TGTGCCAGCAGCGTAGTTTCTAGCGGAACCACAGATACGCAGTATTTT	CASSVVSSGTTDTQYF
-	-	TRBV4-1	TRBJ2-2	TGCGCCAGCAGCCAAGGTCTCGGGGGCGGACACCCAATTCCCGGGGAGCTGTTTTTT	CASSQGLGGGHPIPGELFF
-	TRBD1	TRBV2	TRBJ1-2	TGTGCCACCCAGGGGGCCTATGGCTACACCTTC	CATQGAYGYTF
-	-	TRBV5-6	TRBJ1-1	TGTGCCAGCAGCACGTGGATGAGGCAGAGGACTGAAGCTTTCTTT	CASSTWMRQRTEAFF
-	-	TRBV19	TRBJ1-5	TGTGCCAGCCAAACCCGCGGGCGGGGAGCATTAGATCAGCCCCAGCATTTT	CASQTRGRGALDQPQHF
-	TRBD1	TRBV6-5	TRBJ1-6	TGTGCCAGCAGCCCCCCGGGACAGGGGAATTCACCCCTCCACTTT	CASSPPGQGNSPLHF
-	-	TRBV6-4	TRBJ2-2	TGTGCCAGCAGTGTGGGGGCAACCGGGGAGCTGTTTTTT	CASSVGATGELFF
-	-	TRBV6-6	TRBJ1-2	TGTGCCAGCAGTTACGAGATAAACTATGGCTACACCTTC	CASSYEINYGYTF
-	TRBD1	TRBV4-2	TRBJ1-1	TGTGCCAGCAGCCAGTTACAGGGGGCGAACACTGAAGCTTTCTTT	CASSQLQGANTEAFF
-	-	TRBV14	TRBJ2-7	TGTGCCAGCAGCCAAGCCGACGGGTACGAGCAGTACTTC	CASSQADGYEQYF
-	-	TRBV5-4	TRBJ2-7	TGTGCCAGCAGCTTTTGGGACACCCCGTACGAGCAGTACTTC	CASSFWDTPYEQYF
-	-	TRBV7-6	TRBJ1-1	TGTGCCAGCACCTGGGGGGTGGGCACTGAAGCTTTCTTT	CASTWGVGTEAFF
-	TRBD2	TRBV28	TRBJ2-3	TGTGCCACCAAGTCCGGGCTAGCGGGAGACGTTCTCACAGATACGCAGTATTTT	CATKSGLAGDVLTDTQYF
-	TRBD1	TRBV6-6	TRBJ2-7	TGTGCCAGCAGTTACGGACAGGTCTCCTACGAGCAGTACTTC	CASSYGQVSYEQYF
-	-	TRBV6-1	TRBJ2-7	TGTGCCAGCAGTGAAGGCGCGACAGCCCTTTCCTACGAGCAGTACTTC	CASSEGATALSYEQYF
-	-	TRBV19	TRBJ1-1	TGTGCCAGTAGTATAGGGGGAGGCACTGAAGCTTTCTTT	CASSIGGGTEAFF
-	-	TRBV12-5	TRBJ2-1	TGTGCTAGTGGATACCTAGCGCGTGAGCAGTTCTTC	CASGYLAREQFF
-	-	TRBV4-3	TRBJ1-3	TGCGCCAGCAGCCAAGACCGCCGCTCTGGAAACACCATATATTTT	CASSQDRRSGNTIYF
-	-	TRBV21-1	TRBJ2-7	TGTGCCAGCAGCGCTCCCCCACGGGACAACCCCTACGAGCAGTACTTC	CASSAPPRDNPYEQYF
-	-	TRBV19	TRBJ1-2	TGTGGTACCCTTGGGGGGGAGCATGGCTACACCTTC	CGTLGGEHGYTF
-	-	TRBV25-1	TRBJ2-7	TGTGCCAGCAGTCGGAGGGCGGATGCCGGTGAGCAGTACTTC	CASSRRADAGEQYF
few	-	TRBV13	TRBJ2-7	TGTGCCAGCAGCCGGGATCCCTACGAGCAGTACTTC	CASSRDPYEQYF
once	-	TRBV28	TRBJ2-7	TGTGCCAGCAGCTCAAATCCCGCGGAGCAGTACTTC	CASSSNPAEQYF
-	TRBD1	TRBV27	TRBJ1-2	TGTGCCAGCAGTTTTCAAGGGGCAGGGGGCGCAGGCTACACCTTC	CASSFQGAGGAGYTF
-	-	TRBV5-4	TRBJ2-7	TGTGCCAGCAGCTTGTCCGGGAGTAAGTACGAGCAGTACTTC	CASSLSGSKYEQYF
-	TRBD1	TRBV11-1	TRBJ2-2	TGTGCCAGCAGCTATACAGGGGGTGACGCCGGGGAGCTGTTTTTT	CASSYTGGDAGELFF
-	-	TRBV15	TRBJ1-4	TGTGCCGGCGCTAGAAGGGGGGATAATGAAAAACTGTTTTTT	CAGARRGDNEKLFF
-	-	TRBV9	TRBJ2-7	TGTGCCAGCAGCGCAGGGGAGCTCTCCTACGAGCAGTACTTC	CASSAGELSYEQYF
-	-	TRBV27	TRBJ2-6	TGTGCCAGCAACGACATTTCTGGGGCCAACGTCCTGACTTTC	CASNDISGANVLTF
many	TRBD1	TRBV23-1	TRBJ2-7	TGCGCCAGCAGGCGAGACAGGGGTGACGAGCAGTACTTC	CASRRDRGDEQYF